This TCR beta chain appears in the sequencing data of a study of cytomegalovirus exposure and HLA in healthy donors (dated by TCRdb to 2017 to 2019). About the full investigation: According to a later analysis, the approximately 120 validation repertoires were produced on the same platform as the roughly 720 repertoires of the first cohort. The study aimed to test whether signatures of past pathogen exposure could be identified by cataloging public T cell receptors. Along with the roughly 700-subject first cohort, a separate validation cohort of over a hundred different subjects was used. High-throughput TCR immunosequencing, statistical association of individual TCRs with disease status, and machine learning were combined to predict cytomegalovirus infection status.

Deletion took 3 bases off V and 4 bases off J, with a span of 16 bases between the germline ends. CDR1 SEHNR and CDR2 FQNEAQ were looked up in the germline V gene (reference sequence). The cysteine opens and the phenylalanine closes a CDR3 of 16 amino acids. The CDR3 DNA has 48 bases and is translated from base 1. The donors were included in the validation cohort of 130 or so subjects, a group kept apart from the roughly 700-subject first cohort. Library creation used the immunoSEQ multiplex PCR assay. In the source study's methods: A statistical classification framework was built to diagnose cytomegalovirus status from the catalog of TCR beta chain sequences. The immuneACCESS repertoire file appears here via TCRdb, limited to in-frame rearrangements. These files lack a portion of the clones; in checked studies, under half of the deficit traces to unresolved V genes, and the cause of the others is not known. Clone size and V and J calls were adopted from that table, with D and trimming inferred from the DNA. Here the sample has about 260,000 clones; roughly 91% occur a single time. Of the sample, 3.1% falls within the top ten clones.

General study outcomes and caveats: Most TCR sequences were observed very rarely across donors, whereas some public TCRs were present in many individuals. In vitro tests confirmed that three of the cytomegalovirus-associated TCR beta chains recognize cytomegalovirus antigens. The study listed 164 TCR beta chains as associated with cytomegalovirus. The authors suggested that the approach could potentially be generalized to other disease states and immunological phenotypes. In both the original and validation cohorts, the classifier was reported to diagnose cytomegalovirus status with high specificity and sensitivity. All 110 or so repertoires were used to score co-occurrence in the validation cohort in a later analysis, because that analysis had no HLA typing for the cohort. Of the cluster scores, around 95% were above 0 in a later analysis, which found that TCRs clustered in the first cohort also tended to co-occur in the 120 validation repertoires.

On this clone: There is no known antigen for this receptor. Base qualities are not recorded, but no much larger clone differs from it by a single base.

The sequenced sample was PBMCs. The chain is made from TRBV7-9 and TRBJ2-1, with TRBD2 perhaps the D gene, on 6 matching bases. The source is a woman in her 30s in good health and CMV-seronegative. The CDR3 region has the sequence CASSFSGLTSYNEQFF. The nucleotide sequence is TGTGCCAGCAGCTTCTCCGGACTAACATCTTACAATGAGCAGTTCTTC. Outside the CDR3, residues come from the reference TRBV7-9 and TRBJ2-1 proteins, so the full variable domain is: DTGVSQNPRHKITKRGQNVTFRCDPISEHNRLYWYRQTLGQGPEFLTYFQNEAQLEKSRLLSDRFSAERPKGSFSTLEIQRTEQGDSAMYLCASSFSGLTSYNEQFFGPGTRLTVL.